One and the same sample provided the 16 T cell receptor beta chains below, sequenced in a study of blood T cells in healthy people across ages. Alongside a J-beta primer mix, a sample-barcoded 5' primer served in a second PCR lasting roughly 7 to 11 cycles. A single record per CDR3 protein comes from TCRdb applying MiXCR to the 5' RACE reads. The table has approximately 680,000 distinct CDR3 sequences, approximately 29% seen once. Sequences were obtained from blood. The origin of the receptors is an elderly woman in good health.

About this clonotype: The junction and the germline gene differ at one end; a read error may be behind it. The rearrangement joins TRBV20-1 to TRBJ1-1; D gene unclear. CDR1 is DFQATT and CDR2 is SNEGSKA in the germline V gene (reference sequence). This CDR3 is built from 14 residues. The CDR3 bases are TGCAGTGCCCCTCAGGCAGCACTGAACGCTGAAGCTTTCTTT. Its protein is CSAPQAALNAEAFF.

In this sample, this clonotype turned up many times. The CDR3 region is CAWSVSRERRNYGYTF. The CDR3 bases are TGTGCCTGGAGTGTTAGCAGAGAGAGAAGAAACTATGGCTACACCTTC. The gene calls are TRBV30 and TRBJ1-2; D gene uncertain. Germline values: CDR1 GTSNPN, CDR2 SVGIG (reference sequence). This CDR3 has 16 amino acids. Trimming stripped 0 bases from V and 2 bases from J, with 16 bases between.

This clonotype was picked up many times. The CDR3: CAISGVGGEFF. In DNA form, the CDR3 reads TGTGCCATCAGTGGGGTCGGAGGGGAGTTCTTC. The V and J genes are TRBV10-3 and TRBJ2-1, with D possibly TRBD2 on 6 matching bases. V was clipped by 4 bases and J by 14 bases, with 12 bases between them. The CDR3 is made up of 11 amino acids. CDR1 and CDR2 from the germline V gene are ENHRY and SYGVKD.

This clonotype was seen repeatedly, ten times or more. V and J are TRBV9 and TRBJ1-5; D might be TRBD1 (5 bases). The CDR3 covers 15 residues. Per the germline V gene, CDR1 is SGDLS and CDR2 is YYNGEE. V lost 1 base and J lost 3, with 11 bases in between. The CDR3 DNA reads as TGTGCCAGCAGCGTACGGGACGGAATCAATCAGCCCCAGCATTTT. It yields the protein CASSVRDGINQPQHF.

Ten or more counts support this clonotype. The chain recombines TRBV4-2 with TRBJ2-3, with a tentative D call TRBD1 (6 bases). This CDR3 has 16 residues. Germline CDR1 reads LGHNA; CDR2 reads YNFKEQ. V was trimmed by 4 bases and J by 2 bases, leaving 16 bases between them. The CDR3 spells CASSRNRASDTDTQYF. The CDR3 nucleotides are TGTGCCAGCAGCCGAAACAGGGCTTCGGACACAGATACGCAGTATTTT.

This clonotype was counted once. The rearrangement links TRBV9 to TRBJ2-1; a possible D gene is TRBD1 (6 bases). Germline CDR1 SGDLS, CDR2 YYNGEE. This CDR3 is built from 17 residues. V was trimmed by 0 bases and J by 0 bases, leaving 13 bases between them. The CDR3 DNA reads as TGTGCCAGCAGCGTAGACGCAACAGGGAGCTCCTACAATGAGCAGTTCTTC. Translated: CASSVDATGSSYNEQFF.

Concerning this clonotype itself: A read error may produce the germline difference seen at one junction end. The rearrangement links TRBV4-2 to TRBJ2-7, with 9 bases matching TRBD2. The germline gives CDR1 LGHNA, CDR2 YNFKEQ. The CDR3 has 17 amino acids. CDR3 residues: CAGSRTRSSGDTYEQYF. DNA of the CDR3: TGTGCCGGCAGCCGTACCCGGTCTAGCGGGGACACCTACGAGCAGTACTTC.

The J gene is TRBJ2-4, the V gene TRBV6-5, with TRBD2 identical over 7 bases. J lost 15 bases, V lost 2 bases, and 10 bases had no gene match. The CDR3 spans 13 residues. Germline lookup yields CDR1 MNHEY and CDR2 SVGAGI. The CDR3, as DNA: TGTGCCAGCAGTTACCAGGGACGGGAGGTGACGTACTTC. Its translation is CASSYQGREVTYF.

This clonotype occurred once. The rearrangement uses TRBV7-2 and TRBJ2-1; the D gene is possibly TRBD2 (6 bases). The CDR3 consists of 14 residues. Trimming left V 1 base short and J 5 bases short, with 9 bases between. Germline lookup yields CDR1 SGHTA and CDR2 FQGNSA. In nucleotides, the CDR3 is TGTGCCAGCAGCTTAGTAGGCGGGGACAATGAGCAGTTCTTC. Protein: CASSLVGGDNEQFF.

This clonotype was seen many times. The V gene is TRBV12-3 or TRBV12-4, the J gene TRBJ1-5, with TRBD1 matching 7 bases. Unmatched junction bases numbered 11, after V lost 3 bases and J lost 3 bases. CDR3 length: 17 residues. In nucleotides, the CDR3 is TGTGCCAGCAGTTTTAGTTCGTTGGGACAGAACAATCAGCCCCAGCATTTT. Translation gives CASSFSSLGQNNQPQHF.

J is TRBJ2-2 and V is TRBV4-2, with D hard to call. V dropped 3 bases and J dropped 7 bases, with 12 bases sitting between them. The germline V gene has CDR1 LGHNA and CDR2 YNFKEQ. The length of the CDR3 is 14 residues. The CDR3 loop reads CASSQETPDGELFF. For the CDR3, the DNA is TGTGCCAGCAGCCAGGAGACTCCCGACGGGGAGCTGTTTTTT.

The V and J genes are TRBV5-1 and TRBJ1-2; D is uncertain. CDR1 SGHRS and CDR2 YFSETQ come from the germline V gene. This CDR3 has 14 amino acids. The V gene lost 2 bases and the J gene lost 1 base, with 9 bases spanning the gap. CDR3 in amino acids: CASSFGLLNYGYTF. CDR3 nucleotides: TGCGCCAGCAGCTTTGGCCTGCTTAACTATGGCTACACCTTC. Filled out from reference TRBV5-1 and TRBJ1-2, the complete variable domain reads KAGVTQTPRYLIKTRGQQVTLSCSPISGHRSVSWYQQTPGQGLQFLFEYFSETQRNKGNFPGRFSGRQFSNSRSEMNVSTLELGDSALYLCASSFGLLNYGYTFGSGTRLTVV.

This clonotype was recorded many times. This chain links TRBV9 with TRBJ2-1, with a possible D match to TRBD2 (6 bases). Germline lookup yields CDR1 SGDLS and CDR2 YYNGEE. CDR3 length: 13 amino acids. V lost 0 bases, J lost 7 bases, and 8 bases lay in between. The CDR3 region has the DNA TGTGCCAGCAGCGTAGGACTAGGGAATGAGCAGTTCTTC. Its translation: CASSVGLGNEQFF.

Many counts were recorded for this clonotype. CDR3 nucleotide sequence: TGCGCCAGCAGCGGGACAGGGGGAAAGACCCAGTACTTC. This encodes CASSGTGGKTQYF. The chain has TRBV5-1 and TRBJ2-5; 11 nucleotides agree with TRBD1. Germline assignment: CDR1 SGHRS and CDR2 YFSETQ. With 4 bases clipped from V and 6 bases from J, the junction kept 2 bases outside the gene matches. This CDR3 has 13 residues.

This clonotype was seen repeatedly, ten times or more. V is TRBV2 and J is TRBJ2-7; no clear D. V lost 1 base to trimming and J lost 0 bases, with 10 bases between them. This CDR3 comprises 15 residues. Germline assignment: CDR1 SNHLY and CDR2 FYNNEI. CDR3 loop: CASSEVRLTSYEQYF. The CDR3 nucleotides are TGTGCCAGCAGTGAAGTGCGGCTTACCTCCTACGAGCAGTACTTC.

This clonotype was observed a handful of times. The chain has TRBV28 and TRBJ2-7; 10 nucleotides align to TRBD1. V was pared by 5 bases and J by 4 bases, with 8 bases of the junction left unmatched. CDR3 length: 15 amino acids. CDR1 MDHEN and CDR2 SYDVKM come from the germline V gene. The CDR3 DNA is TGTGCCAGCAGTCAGCCCGGGACAGGGGATTACGAGCAGTACTTC. Protein product: CASSQPGTGDYEQYF.